Below are 8 T cell receptor beta chains sequenced from a single sample in a study of spatial heterogeneity in lung cancer. Study findings and constraints: Tumor mutation count correlated with how many alpha and beta TCRs expanded intratumorally.

Time point specified: sample taken at primary tumor resection. TCRdb analysed the 5' RACE reads with MiXCR anew, one entry per CDR3 protein. The sample yields 20,000 to 25,000 distinct CDR3 sequences, under 6.5% seen once. Their antigens are not known. Material: lung tumor tissue, obtained at surgery. These receptors came from a male donor with early-stage non-small cell lung cancer.

The J gene is TRBJ2-1, the V gene TRBV20-1, with 13 bases fitting TRBD2. The CDR3 runs 17 residues. Germline lookup yields CDR1 DFQATT and CDR2 SNEGSKA (reference sequence). V was pared by 5 bases and J by 8 bases, with 15 bases of the junction left unmatched. Written as DNA, the CDR3 is TGCAGTGCTGGGACGAAGGGACTAGCGGGATCTAGCTATGAGCAGTTCTTC. Its translation is CSAGTKGLAGSSYEQFF.

In its sample, this clonotype ranks as medium-sized. The chain's CDR3 is CASSLGRTDTQYF. The CDR3 region has the DNA TGCGCCAGCAGCTTGGGACGGACAGATACGCAGTATTTT. The chain recombines TRBV5-1 with TRBJ2-3; no clear D gene. Per the germline V gene, CDR1 is SGHRS and CDR2 is YFSETQ. Between the trimmed V and J ends, which lost 0 bases and 3 bases, there was a span of 5 bases. The CDR3 spans 13 residues.

This clonotype was observed many times. The chain joins TRBV4-3 to TRBJ1-3; no definite D call. CDR1 and CDR2 (germline): LGHNA, YSLEER. This CDR3 is 19 amino acids long. V was cut by 3 bases and J by 0 bases, with 21 bases left in between. CDR3 region: CASSQYFPPDFNSGNTIYF. The CDR3, as DNA: TGCGCCAGCAGCCAGTACTTCCCCCCAGATTTCAACTCTGGAAACACCATATATTTT.

This clonotype was observed many times. The rearrangement links TRBV27 to TRBJ2-7; D tentatively reads TRBD1 or TRBD2 (5 bases each). The V gene lost 5 bases and the J gene lost 3 bases, with 17 bases spanning the gap. The CDR3 loop spans 15 amino acids. The germline gives CDR1 MNHEY, CDR2 SMNVEV (reference sequence). In DNA, the CDR3 is TGTGCCAGCAGTCCCGGGACCCACGGGTTCTACGAGCAGTACTTC. Translated: CASSPGTHGFYEQYF.

This chain joins TRBV7-8 and TRBJ2-6; TRBD1 is a possible D gene (6 bases). Germline CDR1 and CDR2: SGHVS and FQNEAQ. Between the trimmed V and J ends, which lost 5 bases and 0 bases, there was a span of 11 bases. The CDR3 extends over 16 amino acids. Written as DNA, the CDR3 is TGTGCCAGCAGCCCCAGGACAGCCTCTGGGGCCAACGTCCTGACTTTC. It specifies CASSPRTASGANVLTF.

This clonotype was counted between two and nine times. J is TRBJ2-7 and V is TRBV4-3; D is possibly TRBD1 (8 bases). V was pared by 1 base and J by 3 bases, with 13 bases between. This CDR3 spans 15 amino acids. Germline CDR1 is LGHNA and CDR2 is YSLEER. CDR3 sequence reads: CASSQGTGRGYEQYF. For the CDR3, the DNA is TGCGCCAGCAGCCAAGGGACAGGGAGGGGCTACGAGCAGTACTTC.

Ten or more counts support this clonotype. This chain links TRBV10-2 with TRBJ2-5; a weak D match, TRBD2 (6 bases). Trimming cost V 4 bases and J 7 bases, with 16 bases left between them. This CDR3 contains 14 residues. Per germline, CDR1 WSHSY and CDR2 SAAADI. The CDR3 is CASSGRETGLTQYF. CDR3 nucleotides: TGCGCCAGCAGTGGGCGGGAAACAGGTTTGACCCAGTACTTC.

There are many counts of this clonotype. The V and J genes are TRBV28 and TRBJ1-5; TRBD1 aligns across 8 bases. This CDR3 comprises 17 residues. The germline V gene has CDR1 MDHEN and CDR2 SYDVKM. With V trimmed by 1 base and J by 2 bases, 7 bases remained unmatched. CDR3 nucleotide sequence: TGTGCCAGCAGTTTATATCGGACAGGGATGCGCAATCAGCCCCAGCATTTT. It codes for CASSLYRTGMRNQPQHF.